This record looks at one TCR beta chain sequence and its context. V dropped 7 bases and J dropped 2 bases, with 15 bases sitting between them. Germline lookup yields CDR1 LGHNA and CDR2 YNFKEQ. CDR3 size: 15 residues. This table comes from immunoSEQ multiplex PCR, and its TCRdb copy is limited to in-frame clones, with some not included. The sample lists roughly 88,000 clones, 83% occurring once. This entry comes from a study of radiotherapy plus CTLA-4 blockade in lung cancer. Study-wide context: Objective response was observed in about 19% of patients, and disease control in roughly 31%.

V usage is TRBV4-2 and J usage is TRBJ1-5, with D possibly matching TRBD1 (5 bases). Source: peripheral blood, taken from a patient treated with radiotherapy plus ipilimumab. This TCR was sampled from a human donor with non-small cell lung cancer who had stable disease on radiotherapy plus ipilimumab. The CDR3, as DNA: TGTGCCAGCACCCCCCGGTGGGGCGGCAATCAGCCCCAGCATTTT. Amino acids: CASTPRWGGNQPQHF.